These 5 T cell receptor beta chains originate from one sample sequenced in a study of blood T cell repertoires in COVID-19. The protocol was immunoSEQ multiplex PCR, while the TCRdb copy is restricted to in-frame clones and leaves out a portion. The sample has roughly 70,000 clones, roughly 88% seen once. Material for sequencing was peripheral blood. These receptor sequences come from a man between 50 and 59 years old with COVID-19, enrolled during active disease.

J is TRBJ2-2 and V is TRBV19, with 9 positions matching TRBD1. Germline CDR1 LNHDA, CDR2 SQIVND (reference sequence). J gave up 4 bases and V 8 bases, and 8 bases lay outside the gene matches. The CDR3 is 15 residues long. Here the CDR3 DNA reads TGTGCCAGTGGGCCCGGGACAGGGACCACCGGGGAGCTGTTTTTT. Its protein product is CASGPGTGTTGELFF.

This chain connects TRBV29-1 to TRBJ1-1; D remains ambiguous. Trimming pared 6 bases from V and 4 bases from J, leaving 9 bases between. Germline lookup yields CDR1 SQVTM and CDR2 ANQGSEA. This CDR3 contains 11 residues. For the CDR3, the DNA is TGCAGCGTCCCCCTCGGCACTGAAGCTTTCTTT. It translates to CSVPLGTEAFF.

The CDR3 DNA follows: TGTGCCAGCAGACTGGACAGGGGCACAGATACGCAGTATTTT. This gives the protein CASRLDRGTDTQYF. The chain carries TRBV5-4 and TRBJ2-3, with 8 bases matching TRBD1. The CDR3 length is 14 residues. From germline, CDR1 is SGHNT and CDR2 YYREEE (reference sequence). J lost 1 base, V lost 5 bases, and 3 bases had no gene match.

The gene calls are TRBV7-2 and TRBJ2-7, with D maybe TRBD1 (5 bases). Deletions cut 4 bases from V and 1 base from J, with 8 bases between. CDR3 length: 13 residues. Germline lookup yields CDR1 SGHTA and CDR2 FQGNSA. CDR3 residues: CASSYGASYEQYF. For the CDR3, the DNA is TGTGCCAGCAGCTATGGGGCATCCTACGAGCAGTACTTC.

This sequence joins TRBV11-1 and TRBJ2-1; 8 nucleotides line up with TRBD1. J lost 5 bases, V lost 5 bases, and 8 bases had no gene match. Germline loops: CDR1 SGHAT, CDR2 FQDESV (reference sequence). The CDR3 has 15 residues. CDR3 coding DNA: TGTGCCAGCAGCGCCCGGACAGGGCCGGACAATGAGCAGTTCTTC. Encoded protein: CASSARTGPDNEQFF.